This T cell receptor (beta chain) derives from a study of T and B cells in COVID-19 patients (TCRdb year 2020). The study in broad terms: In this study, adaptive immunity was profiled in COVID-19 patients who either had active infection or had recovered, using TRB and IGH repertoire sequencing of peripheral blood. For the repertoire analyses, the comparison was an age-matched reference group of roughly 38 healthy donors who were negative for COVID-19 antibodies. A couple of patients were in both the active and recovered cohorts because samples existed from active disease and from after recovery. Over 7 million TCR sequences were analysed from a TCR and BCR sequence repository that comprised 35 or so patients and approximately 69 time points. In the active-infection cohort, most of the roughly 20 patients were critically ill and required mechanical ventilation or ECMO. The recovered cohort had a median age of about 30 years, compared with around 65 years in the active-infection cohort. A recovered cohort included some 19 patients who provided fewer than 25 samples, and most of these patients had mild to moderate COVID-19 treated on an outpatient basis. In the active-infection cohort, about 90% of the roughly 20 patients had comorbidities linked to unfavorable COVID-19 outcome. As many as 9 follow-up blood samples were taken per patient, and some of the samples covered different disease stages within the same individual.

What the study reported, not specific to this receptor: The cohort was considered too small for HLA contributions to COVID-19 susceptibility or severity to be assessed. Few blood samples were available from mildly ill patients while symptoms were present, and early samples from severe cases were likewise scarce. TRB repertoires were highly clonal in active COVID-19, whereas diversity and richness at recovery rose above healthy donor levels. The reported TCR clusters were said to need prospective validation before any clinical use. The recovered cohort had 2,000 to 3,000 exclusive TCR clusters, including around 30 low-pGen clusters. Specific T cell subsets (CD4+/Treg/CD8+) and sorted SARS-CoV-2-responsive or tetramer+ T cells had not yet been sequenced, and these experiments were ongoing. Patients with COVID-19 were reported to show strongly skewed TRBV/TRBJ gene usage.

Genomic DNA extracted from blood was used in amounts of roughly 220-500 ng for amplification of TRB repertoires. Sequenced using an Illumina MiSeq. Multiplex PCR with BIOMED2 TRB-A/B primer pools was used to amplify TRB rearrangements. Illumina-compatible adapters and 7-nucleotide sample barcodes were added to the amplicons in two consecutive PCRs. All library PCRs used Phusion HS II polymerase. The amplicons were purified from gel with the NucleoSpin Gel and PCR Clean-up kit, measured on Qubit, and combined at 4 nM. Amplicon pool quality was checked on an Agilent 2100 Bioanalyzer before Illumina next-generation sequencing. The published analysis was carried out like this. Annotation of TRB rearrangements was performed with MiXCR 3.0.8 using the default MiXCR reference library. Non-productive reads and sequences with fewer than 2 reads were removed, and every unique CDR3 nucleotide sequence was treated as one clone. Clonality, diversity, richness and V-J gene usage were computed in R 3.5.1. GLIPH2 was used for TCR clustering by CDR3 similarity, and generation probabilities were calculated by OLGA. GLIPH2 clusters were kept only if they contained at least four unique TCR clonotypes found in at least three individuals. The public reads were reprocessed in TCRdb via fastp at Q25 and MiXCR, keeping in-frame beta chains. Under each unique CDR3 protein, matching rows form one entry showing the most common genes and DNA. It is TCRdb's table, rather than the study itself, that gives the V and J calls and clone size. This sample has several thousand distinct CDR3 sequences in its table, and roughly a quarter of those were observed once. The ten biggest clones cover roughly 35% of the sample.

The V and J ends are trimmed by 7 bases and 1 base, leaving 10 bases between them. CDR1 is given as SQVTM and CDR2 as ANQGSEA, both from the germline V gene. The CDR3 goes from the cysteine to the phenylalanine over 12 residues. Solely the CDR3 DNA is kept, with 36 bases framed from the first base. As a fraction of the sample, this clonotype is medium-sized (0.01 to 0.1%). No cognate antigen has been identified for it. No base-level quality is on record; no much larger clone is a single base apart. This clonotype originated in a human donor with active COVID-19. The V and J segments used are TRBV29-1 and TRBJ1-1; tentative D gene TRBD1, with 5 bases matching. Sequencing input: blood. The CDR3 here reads CSAGHRNTEAFF. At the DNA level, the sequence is TGCAGCGCCGGACACCGGAACACTGAAGCTTTCTTT.